This is a list of T cell receptor beta chains from one sample in a study of CD8 T cells in ankylosing spondylitis. One entry per CDR3 protein results from TCRdb running MiXCR on the 5' RACE reads. The sample yields about 240,000 distinct CDR3 sequences, about 10% seen once. Sequences were obtained from blood, either unsorted or a sorted T cell fraction (not recorded which). The receptors derive from a male donor with ankylosing spondylitis or in good health (not recorded which). CDR3s leave out the opening cysteine and the closing phenylalanine or tryptophan. The order of the fields is V gene, CDR3 length, J gene, CDR3 protein.

>TRBV28|12|TRBJ2-6
ASSDASGANVLT
>TRBV29-1|13|TRBJ2-5
SAVSTGSFRETQY
>TRBV29-1|12|TRBJ2-3
SVEFGPSTDTQY
>TRBV20-1|11|TRBJ2-7
SAGMTESYEQY
>TRBV20-1|14|TRBJ2-2
SARVAPEINTGELF
>TRBV11-2|12|TRBJ2-3
ASSSLRRTDTQY
>TRBV10-3|9|TRBJ2-3
AIGLADTQY
>TRBV5-1|11|TRBJ1-2
ASSFDLRSGYT
>TRBV11-2|12|TRBJ2-7
ASSLSGASYEQY
>TRBV12-3/TRBV12-4|10|TRBJ1-6
ASSPGDGPLH
>TRBV3-1|12|TRBJ2-7
ASSLRTGDFGQY
>TRBV21-1|9|TRBJ2-7
ASSRDGEQY
>TRBV20-1|11|TRBJ2-1
SAHGQARNEQF
>TRBV5-1|13|TRBJ2-7
ASSLPERQTYEQY
>TRBV5-5|11|TRBJ2-7
ASSLGGTGTED
>TRBV12-3/TRBV12-4|15|TRBJ1-4
ASRAGIGGSRNEKLF
>TRBV5-1|12|TRBJ2-5
ASSLGGCQETQY
>TRBV5-1|14|TRBJ2-5
ASSPRPVVGTETQY
>TRBV10-3|13|TRBJ1-6
AITSYLGGDSPLH
>TRBV7-2|10|TRBJ1-6
ASSSEYSPLH
>TRBV5-1|12|TRBJ2-3
ASSLAPGSDTQY
>TRBV5-1|14|TRBJ2-5
ASSIGTSGPQETQY
>TRBV6-5|10|TRBJ2-7
ASSDDRVEQY
>TRBV28|15|TRBJ2-3
ASSSIPAGTSTDTQY
>TRBV15|13|TRBJ2-3
ATSSRQGPTDTQY
>TRBV7-8|14|TRBJ2-2
ASSVQFFVDTGELF
>TRBV7-9|11|TRBJ2-3
ASSFNSTDTQY
>TRBV20-1|13|TRBJ1-5
SASGGGTFNQPQH
>TRBV5-1|12|TRBJ1-4
ASSFGERGEKLF
>TRBV5-1|12|TRBJ1-1
ASSFQGTNTEAF